A single sample gave rise to the 5 T cell receptor beta chains below, sequenced in a study of blood T cell repertoires in COVID-19 (dated by TCRdb to 2019 to 2021). Libraries were made using the immunoSEQ multiplex PCR assay. This immuneACCESS table, as held by TCRdb, lists in-frame sequences with V and J called but not all clones. Of the missing ones, under half trace to an unresolved V gene in checked studies; the others have no known cause. The sample yields about 270,000 clones; 75% to 95% were counted once. The leading ten clones occupy roughly 2.9% of the sample. The specimen sequenced was PBMCs or T cells enriched from blood (not recorded which). These receptors originate from a man aged 35 to 55 who had been exposed to COVID-19.

This CDR3 is CAWSVRLTNTGELFF. The CDR3, as DNA: TGTGCCTGGAGTGTCCGACTAACGAACACCGGGGAGCTGTTTTTT. This sequence joins TRBV30 and TRBJ2-2; maybe TRBD2 (5 bases). Germline V gives CDR1 GTSNPN, CDR2 SVGIG (reference sequence). This CDR3 comprises 15 residues. V was trimmed by 0 bases and J by 0 bases, leaving 8 bases between them.

This chain joins TRBV9 and TRBJ1-6; D uncertain. The CDR3 is 14 amino acids. V dropped 3 bases and J dropped 9 bases, with 13 bases sitting between them. Germline loops: CDR1 SGDLS, CDR2 YYNGEE. The CDR3 nucleotides are TGTGCCAGCAGCGCTCCCGGAGGAGGTTCACCCCTCCACTTT. It codes for CASSAPGGGSPLHF.

This chain joins TRBV9 and TRBJ2-5; 11 bases align to TRBD2. Germline CDR1 and CDR2: SGDLS and YYNGEE. This CDR3 contains 18 residues. The V gene end was trimmed by 2 bases and the J gene end by 1 base; junction bases not matched to a gene: 10. The CDR3: CASSVRGLAGGTQETQYF. CDR3 coding DNA: TGTGCCAGCAGCGTCAGGGGGCTAGCGGGAGGCACCCAAGAGACCCAGTACTTC.

The genes are TRBV5-1 and TRBJ2-7; weak D call: TRBD2 (6 bases). Germline lookup yields CDR1 SGHRS and CDR2 YFSETQ. With 3 bases removed from V and 7 bases from J, the gap between germline ends came to 23 bases. The CDR3 has 16 residues. The CDR3 loop reads CASSSLSTGVTGEQYF. CDR3 in DNA: TGCGCCAGCAGCTCTCTATCGACGGGGGTTACGGGAGAGCAGTACTTC.

This chain joins TRBV2 and TRBJ2-2; D call uncertain. The length of the CDR3 is 11 residues. Trimming took off 11 bases at V and 7 bases at J, with 11 bases between the two ends. Germline assignment: CDR1 SNHLY and CDR2 FYNNEI. This CDR3 is CAGYGDGELFF. The CDR3 nucleotides read TGTGCCGGGTATGGAGACGGGGAGCTGTTTTTT.